These 27 T cell receptor beta chains originate from one sample sequenced in a study of cytomegalovirus exposure and HLA in healthy donors. This PCR relied on a set of 60 Vbeta primers and 13 Jbeta primers. This table comes from immunoSEQ multiplex PCR, and its TCRdb copy is limited to in-frame clones, with some not included. The sample records about 94,000 clones, over 60% being singletons. Material for sequencing was PBMCs. The receptors come from a man under 40 in good health and CMV-seronegative.

The rearrangement links TRBV27 to TRBJ2-1; D is ambiguous. V lost 2 bases, J lost 0 bases, and 8 bases lay in between. CDR1 is MNHEY and CDR2 is SMNVEV in the germline V gene (reference sequence). The CDR3 has 15 amino acids. The CDR3 sequence: CASSLGISSYNEQFF. As DNA, the CDR3 is TGTGCCAGCAGTTTAGGCATAAGCTCCTACAATGAGCAGTTCTTC.

The chain links TRBV19 to TRBJ2-5; 7 bases line up with TRBD2. The CDR3 is 15 amino acids. V shed 7 bases, J shed 5 bases, and the junction held 13 bases outside the gene matches. Germline V CDR1 and CDR2: LNHDA, SQIVND (reference sequence). The CDR3 region is CASNSGAGMRETQYF. The DNA for the CDR3 is TGTGCCAGTAATTCTGGAGCGGGGATGCGGGAGACCCAGTACTTC.

Worth noting for this clone: Because the CDR3's place on the DNA is in doubt, the DNA is left out and the CDR3 is given as listed by TCRdb. The CDR3 here is CASSLTGDHRGSCFF. The chain has TRBV28 and TRBJ2-2; no DNA check was done on the table's D call, TRBD1. Looked up from germline, CDR1 is MDHEN and CDR2 is SYDVKM. The CDR3 totals 15 residues, both ends included.

The CDR3: CASISGGGTQYF. In nucleotides, the CDR3 is TGTGCCAGCATTTCGGGGGGGGGTACGCAGTATTTT. This chain uses TRBV28 with TRBJ2-3, with TRBD2 matching 8 bases. V shed 7 bases, J shed 8 bases, and the junction held 5 bases outside the gene matches. CDR1 MDHEN and CDR2 SYDVKM come from the germline V gene. CDR3 length equals 12 residues.

This clone was found once. The rearrangement uses TRBV7-3 and TRBJ2-6, with D perhaps TRBD1 (6 bases). V lost 5 bases and J lost 0, with 26 bases in between. There are 21 residues in the CDR3. The V gene's germline CDR1 is SGHTA and CDR2 FQGTGA. The chain's CDR3 is CASSPNVFDRRFFSGANVLTF. Written as DNA, the CDR3 is TGTGCCAGCAGCCCCAATGTTTTCGACAGGAGGTTTTTCTCTGGGGCCAACGTCCTGACTTTC.

The CDR3 protein is CASSKAGGGLAKNIQCF. CDR3 coding DNA: TGTGCCAGCAGCAAAGCAGGGGGGGGCCTAGCCAAAAACATTCAGTGCTTC. The rearrangement links TRBV21-1 to TRBJ2-4; no DNA check was done on the table's D call, TRBD2. TRBV21-1 is given as a pseudogene. This CDR3 has 17 amino acids.

The chain joins TRBV7-3 to TRBJ1-6; 9 bases agree with TRBD1. V gave up 2 bases and J gave up 13 bases; unmatched junction bases: 9. The germline gives CDR1 SGHTA, CDR2 FQGTGA. The CDR3 totals 15 residues. The CDR3: CASSLGGQGPSPLHF. CDR3 bases: TGTGCCAGCAGCTTAGGTGGACAGGGGCCCTCGCCCCTCCACTTT.

The chain carries TRBV7-3 and TRBJ2-1; tentative D call: TRBD2 (5 bases). From germline, CDR1 is SGHTA and CDR2 FQGTGA. V lost 2 bases and J lost 0, with 8 bases in between. The CDR3 has 15 amino acids. The CDR3 DNA is TGTGCCAGCAGCTTAGAAGGGAGCTCCTACAATGAGCAGTTCTTC. This sequence encodes CASSLEGSSYNEQFF. The full variable domain, in which reference TRBV7-3 and TRBJ2-1 provide the parts outside the CDR3, is GAGVSQTPSNKVTEKGKYVELRCDPISGHTALYWYRQSLGQGPEFLIYFQGTGAADDSGLPNDRFFAVRPEGSVSTLKIQRTERGDSAVYLCASSLEGSSYNEQFFGPGTRLTVL.

This rearrangement joins TRBV6-6 to TRBJ2-2; D is undetermined. This CDR3 has 15 residues. V was clipped by 6 bases and J by 4 bases, with 15 bases between them. The V gene's germline CDR1 is MNHNY and CDR2 SVGAGI (reference sequence). The CDR3 here is CASSPAAVGTGELFF. The CDR3 DNA reads TGTGCCAGCAGCCCTGCCGCGGTGGGCACCGGGGAGCTGTTTTTT.

This chain links TRBV6-6 with TRBJ1-3; D is uncertain. CDR3 length: 15 residues. CDR1 and CDR2 (germline): MNHNY, SVGAGI (reference sequence). V lost 5 bases and J lost 3, with 14 bases in between. DNA of the CDR3: TGTGCCAGCAGTCCCGCGGGCGCGATTGGAAACACCATATATTTT. It yields the protein CASSPAGAIGNTIYF.

The genes are TRBV19 and TRBJ1-4; D unresolved. V shed 6 bases and J shed 14 bases, with 16 bases lying between them. CDR1 and CDR2 (germline): LNHDA, SQIVND (reference sequence). CDR3 length: 12 residues. The CDR3 reads CASSTGLTELFF. CDR3 bases: TGTGCCAGTAGCACCGGATTAACAGAGCTGTTTTTT.

This chain joins TRBV6-5 and TRBJ1-2, with D possibly matching TRBD1 (5 bases). Trimming removed 6 bases at V and 6 bases at J, with 11 bases between. CDR3 length equals 12 residues. From germline, CDR1 is MNHEY and CDR2 SVGAGI. The CDR3 loop reads CASRAGGDGYTF. In nucleotides, the CDR3 is TGTGCCAGCAGAGCGGGGGGGGATGGCTACACCTTC.

This chain's CDR3 is CASSEGTMNTEAFF. CDR3 DNA: TGTGCCAGCTCAGAAGGGACAATGAACACTGAAGCTTTCTTT. This chain links TRBV7-2 with TRBJ1-1; maybe TRBD1 (6 bases). The CDR3 is made up of 14 amino acids. The V end was cut by 8 bases, the J end by 0 bases, with 13 bases between. Germline CDR1 SGHTA, CDR2 FQGNSA.

Of note for this clone: Sequence at one end of the junction differs from germline and may be a read error. The chain employs TRBV7-9 and TRBJ2-3; the match to TRBD1 covers 10 bases. The CDR3 spans 16 residues. The germline CDR1 and CDR2 sequences are SEHNR and FQNEAQ (reference sequence). CDR3 loop: CSSSFGDRGVWDTQYF. CDR3 DNA sequence: TGTTCCAGCAGCTTTGGGGACAGGGGTGTGTGGGATACGCAGTATTTT.

V is TRBV4-2 and J is TRBJ2-3, with 8 bases that match TRBD2. Germline V gene lookup returns CDR1 LGHNA and CDR2 YNFKEQ. The CDR3 contains 15 residues. The V gene end was trimmed by 4 bases and the J gene end by 4 bases; junction bases not matched to a gene: 7. The DNA for the CDR3 is TGTGCCAGCAGCCCCTTGGCGGGGGGCGCAGATACGCAGTATTTT. It specifies CASSPLAGGADTQYF.

The V gene is TRBV6-1, the J gene TRBJ2-5; TRBD1 matches at 10 bases. The CDR3 is 15 residues long. CDR1 is MNHNS, CDR2 SASEGT, per germline. Trimming took 2 bases from V and 5 from J; bases not matched to a gene: 5. The CDR3 nucleotides are TGTGCCAGCAGTGAATGGACAGGGGGGTGGGAGACCCAGTACTTC. Translated: CASSEWTGGWETQYF.

The J gene is TRBJ2-3, the V gene TRBV6-6; TRBD2 agrees at 8 bases. The CDR3 has 16 amino acids. From germline, CDR1 is MNHNY and CDR2 SVGAGI (reference sequence). V lost 4 bases and J lost 3; bases outside the gene matches: 9. CDR3 in amino acids: CASSLTGGDGTDTQYF. DNA of the CDR3: TGTGCCAGCAGTTTGACCGGGGGGGATGGGACAGATACGCAGTATTTT.

The chain joins TRBV10-3 to TRBJ2-7; 8 bases are shared with TRBD1. With 6 bases clipped from V and 4 bases from J, the junction kept 8 bases outside the gene matches. The CDR3 contains 14 residues. Germline values: CDR1 ENHRY, CDR2 SYGVKD. CDR3 nucleotide sequence: TGTGCCATCAGGGTCACCCGGGACAGGTACGAGCAGTACTTC. It encodes CAIRVTRDRYEQYF.

The chain combines TRBV29-1 with TRBJ2-6; D gene uncertain. The germline V and J ends were trimmed by 4 bases and 2 bases, with 6 bases remaining between them. CDR3 size: 13 residues. CDR1 and CDR2 (germline): SQVTM, ANQGSEA. CDR3 DNA sequence: TGCAGCGTTGGGCCCACTGGGGCCAACGTCCTGACTTTC. This translates into CSVGPTGANVLTF. Together with reference TRBV29-1 and TRBJ2-6, the CDR3 gives the full variable domain: SAVISQKPSRDICQRGTSLTIQCQVDSQVTMMFWYRQQPGQSLTLIATANQGSEATYESGFVIDKFPISRPNLTFSTLTVSNMSPEDSSIYLCSVGPTGANVLTFGAGSRLTVL.

This chain links TRBV6-4 with TRBJ2-2; D possibly corresponds to TRBD2 (6 bases). The V end was cut by 3 bases, the J end by 6 bases, with 8 bases between. This CDR3 contains 13 residues. Per germline, CDR1 MRHNA and CDR2 SNTAGT. The CDR3 DNA follows: TGTGCCAGCAGTGAGCGGGGTTCCGGGGAGCTGTTTTTT. Protein: CASSERGSGELFF.

The rearrangement joins TRBV2 to TRBJ2-7; weak D call: TRBD1 (7 bases). The CDR3 runs 15 residues. Germline V gene lookup returns CDR1 SNHLY and CDR2 FYNNEI. Trimming removed 3 bases from V and 4 bases from J, with 16 bases in between. The DNA of the CDR3 is TGTGCCAGCAGTGAGGGGGGACAGTCAATGTACGAGCAGTACTTC. Protein sequence: CASSEGGQSMYEQYF.

V is TRBV6-4 and J is TRBJ2-6; D uncertain. Germline V gene sequence: CDR1 MRHNA, CDR2 SNTAGT. The V gene lost 5 bases and the J gene lost 0 bases, with 11 bases spanning the gap. The CDR3 length is 16 residues. The DNA of the CDR3 is TGTGCCAGCAGTCAGACATCTAACTCTGGGGCCAACGTCCTGACTTTC. Translated, it gives CASSQTSNSGANVLTF.

This clone was detected only once. The V call is TRBV28, the J call TRBJ2-7; 11 bases agree with TRBD2. The germline gives CDR1 MDHEN, CDR2 SYDVKM. The trim removed 9 bases at V and 12 bases at J, leaving 19 bases unmatched. The CDR3 spans 15 residues. The CDR3 loop reads CASVGEGLAEEGLYF. CDR3 bases: TGTGCCAGTGTTGGGGAGGGACTAGCGGAGGAGGGCCTGTACTTC. The whole variable domain, filled in from reference TRBV28 and TRBJ2-7, reads DVKVTQSSRYLVKRTGEKVFLECVQDMDHENMFWYRQDPGLGLRLIYFSYDVKMKEKGDIPEGYSVSREKKERFSLILESASTNQTSMYLCASVGEGLAEEGLYFGPGTRLTVT.

This clone was counted once. The chain carries TRBV10-1 and TRBJ2-1; a weak D match, TRBD1 (5 bases). Germline loops: CDR1 WNHNN, CDR2 SYGVQD (reference sequence). This CDR3 contains 17 residues. Trimming removed 0 bases at V and 4 bases at J, with 16 bases between. CDR3 nucleotides: TGCGCCAGCAGTGAGTCCTCCACAGGAGATTTTTACAATGAGCAGTTCTTC. Amino acid sequence: CASSESSTGDFYNEQFF.

The rearrangement uses TRBV2 and TRBJ2-2, with D tentatively TRBD1 (5 bases). The CDR3 is 18 amino acids. Germline V CDR1 and CDR2: SNHLY, FYNNEI. V was shortened by 1 base and J by 2 bases, with 17 bases between the two germline ends. CDR3 coding DNA: TGTGCCAGCAGTGAAGGGGCCCAGGGATGGATTAACACCGGGGAGCTGTTTTTT. Amino acids: CASSEGAQGWINTGELFF.

V and J are TRBV19 and TRBJ1-1; 8 bases align to TRBD1. This CDR3 comprises 18 residues. Germline V gene lookup returns CDR1 LNHDA and CDR2 SQIVND (reference sequence). V lost 3 bases to trimming and J lost 4 bases; unmatched junction nucleotides: 16. The DNA of the CDR3 is TGTGCCAGTAGTATCGGCTCCCACGCCGACAGGGGCGGCACTGAAGCTTTCTTT. Its protein product is CASSIGSHADRGGTEAFF.

V gene TRBV27 combines with J gene TRBJ2-6; TRBD1 might be the D (7 bases). The V end was cut by 7 bases, the J end by 3 bases, with 13 bases between. The germline V gene has CDR1 MNHEY and CDR2 SMNVEV (reference sequence). The CDR3 is made up of 15 amino acids. The CDR3 sequence: CASTGGPLGANVLTF. In DNA form, the CDR3 reads TGTGCCAGCACAGGGGGGCCCCTTGGGGCCAACGTCCTGACTTTC.